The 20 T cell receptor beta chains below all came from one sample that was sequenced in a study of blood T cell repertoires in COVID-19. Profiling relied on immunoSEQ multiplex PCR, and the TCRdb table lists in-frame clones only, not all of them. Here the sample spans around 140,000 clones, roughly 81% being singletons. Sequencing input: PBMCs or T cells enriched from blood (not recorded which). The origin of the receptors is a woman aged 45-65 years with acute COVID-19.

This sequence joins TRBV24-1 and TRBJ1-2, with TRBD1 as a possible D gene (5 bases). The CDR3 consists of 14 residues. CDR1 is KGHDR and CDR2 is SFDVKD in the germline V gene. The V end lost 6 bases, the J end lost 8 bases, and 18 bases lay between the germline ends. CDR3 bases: TGTGCCACCAGTTTGTCCCAGGGTACGAGCGGCTACACCTTC. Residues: CATSLSQGTSGYTF.

The CDR3 sequence: CASRVAGSESYGYTF. CDR3 DNA sequence: TGTGCCAGTAGGGTCGCCGGGTCGGAGAGCTATGGCTACACCTTC. The chain links TRBV19 to TRBJ1-2; D unresolved. Germline V gene sequence: CDR1 LNHDA, CDR2 SQIVND (reference sequence). V lost 6 bases, J lost 4 bases, and 18 bases lay in between. The CDR3 sequence is 15 residues long.

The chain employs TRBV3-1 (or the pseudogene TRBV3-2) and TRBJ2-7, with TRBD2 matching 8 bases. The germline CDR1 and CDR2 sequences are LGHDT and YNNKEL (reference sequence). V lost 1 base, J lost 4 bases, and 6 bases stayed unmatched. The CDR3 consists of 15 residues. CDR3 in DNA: TGTGCCAGCAGCCAAGCGACTAGCGCGACATACGAGCAGTACTTC. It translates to CASSQATSATYEQYF.

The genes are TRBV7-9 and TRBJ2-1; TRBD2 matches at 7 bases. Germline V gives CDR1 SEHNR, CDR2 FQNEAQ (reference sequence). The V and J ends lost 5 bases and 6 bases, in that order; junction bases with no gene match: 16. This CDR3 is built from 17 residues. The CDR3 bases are TGTGCCAGCAGCGACGAACGTCGAGGGAGGGCCTCCAATGAGCAGTTCTTC. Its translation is CASSDERRGRASNEQFF.

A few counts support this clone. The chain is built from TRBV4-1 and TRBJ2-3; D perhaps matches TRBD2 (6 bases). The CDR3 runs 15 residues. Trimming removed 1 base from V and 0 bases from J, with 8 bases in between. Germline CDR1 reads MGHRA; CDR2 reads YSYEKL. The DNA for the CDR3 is TGCGCCAGCAGCCAAGCTAGCGAAAGCACAGATACGCAGTATTTT. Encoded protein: CASSQASESTDTQYF.

CDR3: CASSMRTGNYGYTF. CDR3 nucleotides: TGTGCCAGTAGTATGCGGACGGGAAACTATGGCTACACCTTC. The gene calls are TRBV19 and TRBJ1-2; D unresolved. CDR1 and CDR2 from the germline V gene are LNHDA and SQIVND (reference sequence). Trimming stripped 3 bases from V and 2 bases from J, with 10 bases between. The CDR3 totals 14 residues.

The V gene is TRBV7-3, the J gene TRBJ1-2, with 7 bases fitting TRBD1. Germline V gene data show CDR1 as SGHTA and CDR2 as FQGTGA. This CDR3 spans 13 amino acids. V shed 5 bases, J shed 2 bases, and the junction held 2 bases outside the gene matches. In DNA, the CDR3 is TGTGCCAGCAGCCCGGGACAGAACTATGGCTACACCTTC. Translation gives CASSPGQNYGYTF.

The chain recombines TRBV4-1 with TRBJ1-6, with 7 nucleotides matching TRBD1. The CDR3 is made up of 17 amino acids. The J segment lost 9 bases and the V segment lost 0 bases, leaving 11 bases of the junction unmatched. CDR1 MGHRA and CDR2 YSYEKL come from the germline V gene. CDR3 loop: CASSQDILGQAGSPLHF. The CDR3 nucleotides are TGCGCCAGCAGCCAAGATATATTAGGACAGGCGGGTTCACCCCTCCACTTT.

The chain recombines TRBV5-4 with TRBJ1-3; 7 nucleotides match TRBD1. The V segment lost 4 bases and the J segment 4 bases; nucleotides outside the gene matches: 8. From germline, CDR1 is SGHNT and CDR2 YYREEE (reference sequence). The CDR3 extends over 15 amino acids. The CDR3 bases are TGTGCCAGCAGCCCGGACAGGAGGGGGGGAAACACCATATATTTT. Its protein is CASSPDRRGGNTIYF.

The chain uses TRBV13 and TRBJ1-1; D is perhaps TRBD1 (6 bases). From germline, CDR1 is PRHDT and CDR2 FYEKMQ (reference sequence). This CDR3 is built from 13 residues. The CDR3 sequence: CAGGRGMNTEAFF. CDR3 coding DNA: TGTGCAGGGGGGAGGGGGATGAACACTGAAGCTTTCTTT.

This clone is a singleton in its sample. The CDR3 region is CASMGGAGVYNEQFF. The CDR3 DNA sequence: TGCGCCAGCATGGGGGGAGCGGGAGTCTACAATGAGCAGTTCTTC. V is TRBV5-1 and J is TRBJ2-1, with 8 positions matching TRBD2. The CDR3 runs to 15 residues. After removal of 6 bases from V and 3 bases from J, the junction contained 8 bases not matched to a gene. Germline V gene sequence: CDR1 SGHRS, CDR2 YFSETQ.

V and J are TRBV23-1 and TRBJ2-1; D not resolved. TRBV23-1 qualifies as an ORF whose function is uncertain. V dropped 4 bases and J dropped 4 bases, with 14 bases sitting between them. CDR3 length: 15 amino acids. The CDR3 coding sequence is TGCGCCAGCAGTCCCCGACCCCAGGATTACAATGAGCAGTTCTTC. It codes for CASSPRPQDYNEQFF.

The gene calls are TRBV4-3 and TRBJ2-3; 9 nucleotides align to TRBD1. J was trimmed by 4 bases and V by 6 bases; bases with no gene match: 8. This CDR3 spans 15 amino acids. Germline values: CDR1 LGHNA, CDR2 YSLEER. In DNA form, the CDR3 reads TGCGCCAGCAGTCATGGACAGGGGATCGCAGATACGCAGTATTTT. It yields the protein CASSHGQGIADTQYF.

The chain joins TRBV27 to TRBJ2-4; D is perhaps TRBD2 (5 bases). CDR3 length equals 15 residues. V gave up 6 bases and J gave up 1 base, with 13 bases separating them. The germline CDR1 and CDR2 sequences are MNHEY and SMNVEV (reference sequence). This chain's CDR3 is CASSSPRGAKNIQYF. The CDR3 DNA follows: TGTGCCAGCAGCTCCCCCCGGGGTGCCAAAAACATTCAGTACTTC.

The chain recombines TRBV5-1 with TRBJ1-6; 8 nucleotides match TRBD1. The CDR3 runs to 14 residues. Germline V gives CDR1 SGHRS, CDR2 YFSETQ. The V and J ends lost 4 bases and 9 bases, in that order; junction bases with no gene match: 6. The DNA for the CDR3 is TGCGCCAGCAGCGTGCAGGGGGCGGTTTCACCCCTCCACTTT. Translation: CASSVQGAVSPLHF.

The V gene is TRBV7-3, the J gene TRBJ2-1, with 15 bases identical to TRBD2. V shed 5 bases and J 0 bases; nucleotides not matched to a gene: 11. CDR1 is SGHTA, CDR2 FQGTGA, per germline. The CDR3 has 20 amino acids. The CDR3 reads CASSPDEGLAGGSSYNEQFF. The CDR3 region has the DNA TGTGCCAGCAGCCCCGACGAGGGACTAGCGGGGGGTAGCTCCTACAATGAGCAGTTCTTC. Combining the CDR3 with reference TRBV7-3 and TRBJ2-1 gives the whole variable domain GAGVSQTPSNKVTEKGKYVELRCDPISGHTALYWYRQSLGQGPEFLIYFQGTGAADDSGLPNDRFFAVRPEGSVSTLKIQRTERGDSAVYLCASSPDEGLAGGSSYNEQFFGPGTRLTVL.

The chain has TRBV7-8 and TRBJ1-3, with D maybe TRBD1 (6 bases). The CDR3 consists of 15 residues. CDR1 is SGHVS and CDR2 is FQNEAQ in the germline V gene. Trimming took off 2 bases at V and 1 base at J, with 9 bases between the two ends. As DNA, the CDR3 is TGTGCCAGCAGCTTAAGGGGGACGTCTGGAAACACCATATATTTT. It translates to CASSLRGTSGNTIYF.

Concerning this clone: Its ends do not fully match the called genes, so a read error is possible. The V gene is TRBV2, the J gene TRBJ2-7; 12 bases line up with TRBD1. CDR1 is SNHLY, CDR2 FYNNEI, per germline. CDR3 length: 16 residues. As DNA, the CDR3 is TGTGCCAGCCGTGACCAAACCGGGGACAGGGGGCGCGAGCAGTACTTC. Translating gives CASRDQTGDRGREQYF. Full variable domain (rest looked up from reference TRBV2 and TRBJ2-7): EPEVTQTPSHQVTQMGQEVILRCVPISNHLYFYWYRQILGQKVEFLVSFYNNEISEKSEIFDDQFSVERPDGSNFTLKIRSTKLEDSAMYFCASRDQTGDRGREQYFGPGTRLTVT.

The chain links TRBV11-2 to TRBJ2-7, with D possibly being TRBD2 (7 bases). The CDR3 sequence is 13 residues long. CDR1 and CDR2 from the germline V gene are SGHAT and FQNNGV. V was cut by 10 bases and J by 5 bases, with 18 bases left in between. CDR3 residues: CATSRGGYDEQYF. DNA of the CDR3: TGTGCCACCTCTAGGGGGGGGTACGACGAGCAGTACTTC.

CDR3 amino acids: CASSQVEWTEAFF. The CDR3 DNA sequence: TGCGCCAGCAGCCAGGTGGAGTGGACTGAAGCTTTCTTT. This rearrangement joins TRBV4-1 to TRBJ1-1; D uncertain. Germline values: CDR1 MGHRA, CDR2 YSYEKL. This CDR3 spans 13 amino acids. Deletions cut 3 bases from V and 5 bases from J, with 10 bases between.